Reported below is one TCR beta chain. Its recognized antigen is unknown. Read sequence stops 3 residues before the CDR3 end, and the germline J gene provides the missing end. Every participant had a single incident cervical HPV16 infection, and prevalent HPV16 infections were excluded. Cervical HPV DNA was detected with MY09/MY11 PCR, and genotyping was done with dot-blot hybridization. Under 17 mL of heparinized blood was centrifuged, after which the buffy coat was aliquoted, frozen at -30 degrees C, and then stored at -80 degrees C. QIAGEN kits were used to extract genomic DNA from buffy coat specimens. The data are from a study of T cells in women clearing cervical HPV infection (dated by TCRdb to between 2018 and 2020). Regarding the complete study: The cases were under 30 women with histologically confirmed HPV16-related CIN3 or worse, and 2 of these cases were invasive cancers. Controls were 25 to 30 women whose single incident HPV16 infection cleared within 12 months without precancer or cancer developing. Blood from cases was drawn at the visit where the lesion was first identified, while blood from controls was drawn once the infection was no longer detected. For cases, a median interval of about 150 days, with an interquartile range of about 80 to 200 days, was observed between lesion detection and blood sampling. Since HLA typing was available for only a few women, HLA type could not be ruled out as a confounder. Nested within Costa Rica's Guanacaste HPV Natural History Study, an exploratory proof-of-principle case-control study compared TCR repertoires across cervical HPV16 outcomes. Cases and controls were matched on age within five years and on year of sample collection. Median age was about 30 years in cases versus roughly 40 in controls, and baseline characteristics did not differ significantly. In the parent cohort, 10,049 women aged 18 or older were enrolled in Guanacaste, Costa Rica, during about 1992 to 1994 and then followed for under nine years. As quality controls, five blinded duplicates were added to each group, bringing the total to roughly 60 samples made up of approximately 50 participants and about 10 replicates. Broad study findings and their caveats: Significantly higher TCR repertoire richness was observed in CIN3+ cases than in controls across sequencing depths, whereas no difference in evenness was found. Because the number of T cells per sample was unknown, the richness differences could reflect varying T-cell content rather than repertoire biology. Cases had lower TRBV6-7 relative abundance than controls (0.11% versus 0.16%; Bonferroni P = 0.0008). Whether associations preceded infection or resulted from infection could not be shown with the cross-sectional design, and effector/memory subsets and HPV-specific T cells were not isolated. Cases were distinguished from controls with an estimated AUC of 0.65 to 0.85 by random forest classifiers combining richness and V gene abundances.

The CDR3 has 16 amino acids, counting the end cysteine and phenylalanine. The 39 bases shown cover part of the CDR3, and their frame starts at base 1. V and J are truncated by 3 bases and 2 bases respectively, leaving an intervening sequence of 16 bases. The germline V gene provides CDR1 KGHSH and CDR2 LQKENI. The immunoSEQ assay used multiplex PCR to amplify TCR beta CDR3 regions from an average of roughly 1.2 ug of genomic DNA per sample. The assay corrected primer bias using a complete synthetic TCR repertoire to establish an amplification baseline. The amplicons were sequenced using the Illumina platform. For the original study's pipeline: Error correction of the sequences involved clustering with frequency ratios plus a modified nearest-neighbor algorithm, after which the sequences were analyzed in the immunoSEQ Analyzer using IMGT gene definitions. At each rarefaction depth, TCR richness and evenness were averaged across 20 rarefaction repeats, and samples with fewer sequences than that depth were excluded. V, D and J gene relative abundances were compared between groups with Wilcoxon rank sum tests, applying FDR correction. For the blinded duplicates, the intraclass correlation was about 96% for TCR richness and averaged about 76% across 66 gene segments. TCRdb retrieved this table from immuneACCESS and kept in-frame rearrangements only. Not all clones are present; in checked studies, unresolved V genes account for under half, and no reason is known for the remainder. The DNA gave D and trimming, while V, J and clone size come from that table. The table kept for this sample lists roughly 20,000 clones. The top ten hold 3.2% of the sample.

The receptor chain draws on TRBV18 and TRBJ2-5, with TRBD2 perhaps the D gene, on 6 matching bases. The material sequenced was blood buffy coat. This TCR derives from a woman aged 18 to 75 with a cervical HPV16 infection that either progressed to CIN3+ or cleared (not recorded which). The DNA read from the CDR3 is TGTGCCAGCTCACCGCCTAGTCGGGGGATTCAAGAGACC. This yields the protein CASSPPSRGIQET. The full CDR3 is CASSPPSRGIQETQYF.